This record covers a single TCR beta chain. Germline V gene lookup returns CDR1 MNHEY and CDR2 SMNVEV (reference sequence). The CDR3 is 15 amino acids. Trimming removed 3 bases at V and 2 bases at J, with 8 bases between. The entry originates in a study of blood T cell repertoires in COVID-19. Across the study: Sites in the United States, Italy and Spain provided acute and convalescent COVID-19 samples. Nucleic acid was either cDNA or gDNA, and it came from T cells, B-cell-depleted T cells, or PBMCs.

Original processing notes: Amplified reference gene primers provided the basis for estimating nucleated cell counts. Only in-frame clones appear in the TCRdb table, and some are missing; sequencing was by immunoSEQ multiplex PCR. V, J and clone size derive from that table, while D and trimming were established from the DNA sequence. The profile shows 150,000 or so clones, roughly 90% of them singletons. Sequences were obtained from peripheral blood. This chain links TRBV27 with TRBJ2-6, with D perhaps TRBD1 (5 bases). This clonotype was sampled from a man between 60 and 75 years old with active or convalescent COVID-19. In DNA form, the CDR3 reads TGTGCCAGCAGTTTGACGACAGCTGGGGCCAACGTCCTGACTTTC. Its translation is CASSLTTAGANVLTF.